A single TCR beta chain is shown here with its context. The data belong to a study of control samples from healthy donors and cancer patients. Germline values: CDR1 SGHDN, CDR2 FVKESK. V was clipped by 0 bases and J by 4 bases; unmatched bases: 2. The CDR3 totals 14 residues. TCRdb keeps only in-frame clones here, not all; method: immunoSEQ multiplex PCR. This table holds more than 140,000 clones, approximately 94% found once. The J gene is TRBJ1-2, the V gene TRBV14; TRBD1 aligns across 7 bases. This receptor was taken from a man aged 35 to 55 in good health. The material sequenced was blood. The CDR3 DNA reads TGTGCCAGCAGCCAAGATTCAGGGGGCTATGGCTACACCTTC. Translated, it gives CASSQDSGGYGYTF.